This passage covers 17 T cell receptor beta chains from one sample sequenced in a study of blood T cell repertoires in COVID-19. TCRdb's copy holds only in-frame clones and misses some; the assay was immunoSEQ multiplex PCR. The top ten hold approximately 2% of the sample, which has 250,000 or so clones, roughly 88% seen once. The sequenced sample consisted of PBMCs or T cells enriched from blood (not recorded which). The receptors stem from a woman in her 50s who had recovered from COVID-19.

This clone was counted once. This sequence joins TRBV2 and TRBJ1-6; possible D gene TRBD1, 6 bases. The CDR3 is made up of 15 amino acids. CDR1 and CDR2 from the germline V gene are SNHLY and FYNNEI. Trimming removed 6 bases from V and 10 bases from J, with 19 bases in between. In DNA, the CDR3 is TGTGCCAGCAGAAGGGGGACCGTCGTTGGGTCACCCCTCCACTTT. Its translation: CASRRGTVVGSPLHF.

The chain combines TRBV5-4 with TRBJ2-7; possibly TRBD2 for D (6 bases). Looked up from germline, CDR1 is SGHNT and CDR2 is YYREEE (reference sequence). Trimming took off 4 bases at V and 0 bases at J, with 17 bases between the two ends. CDR3 length equals 16 residues. The CDR3 coding sequence is TGTGCCAGCAGCAAGGGTCATCCCGGGAGCTCCTACGAGCAGTACTTC. It specifies CASSKGHPGSSYEQYF. The entire variable domain, with the rest obtained from reference TRBV5-4 and TRBJ2-7, is as follows: ETGVTQSPTHLIKTRGQQVTLRCSSQSGHNTVSWYQQALGQGPQFIFQYYREEENGRGNFPPRFSGLQFPNYSSELNVNALELDDSALYLCASSKGHPGSSYEQYFGPGTRLTVT.

The DNA of the CDR3 is TGTGCCAGCAGCCCCCTTAGCGGGAGGCACCCTAGCTCTGGGGCCAACGTCCTGACTTTC. It is translated as CASSPLSGRHPSSGANVLTF. The gene calls are TRBV12-1 and TRBJ2-6; the DNA was not compared with TRBD2, the D call given in the table. TRBV12-1 has pseudogene status. The CDR3 loop spans 20 amino acids.

V and J are TRBV20-1 and TRBJ1-4; D not certain. Trimming shortened V by 3 bases and J by 3 bases, and 11 bases separated the two germline ends. The CDR3 has 14 amino acids. Germline V gives CDR1 DFQATT, CDR2 SNEGSKA (reference sequence). DNA of the CDR3: TGCAGTGCTAGTGTGGGCACCTCTAATGAAAAACTGTTTTTT. Its translation is CSASVGTSNEKLFF.

The rearrangement uses TRBV5-1 and TRBJ2-3, with a possible D match to TRBD1 (6 bases). The germline V gene has CDR1 SGHRS and CDR2 YFSETQ. Trimming took 3 bases from V and 2 from J, leaving 13 bases between them. This CDR3 is 15 amino acids long. CDR3 nucleotides: TGCGCCAGCAGCTCCGGACAGCTTAACACAGATACGCAGTATTTT. Its translation is CASSSGQLNTDTQYF. Full variable domain (outside the CDR3, taken from reference TRBV5-1 and TRBJ2-3): KAGVTQTPRYLIKTRGQQVTLSCSPISGHRSVSWYQQTPGQGLQFLFEYFSETQRNKGNFPGRFSGRQFSNSRSEMNVSTLELGDSALYLCASSSGQLNTDTQYFGPGTRLTVL.

The chain is built from TRBV2 and TRBJ2-7; 10 bases map to TRBD1. The CDR3 sequence is 15 residues long. Germline CDR1 reads SNHLY; CDR2 reads FYNNEI. Trimming took 6 bases from V and 3 from J; bases not matched to a gene: 8. The CDR3 nucleotides are TGTGCCAGCAGAGAGAGACAGGGGGCGATCTACGAGCAGTACTTC. Translated: CASRERQGAIYEQYF.

The rearrangement joins TRBV27 to TRBJ2-7; D perhaps matches TRBD2 (6 bases). Trimming took off 5 bases at V and 5 bases at J, with 28 bases between the two ends. From germline, CDR1 is MNHEY and CDR2 SMNVEV (reference sequence). The length of the CDR3 is 18 residues. As DNA, the CDR3 is TGTGCCAGCAGTCTGTCCCCTCCTCGCGGCGGGGTTTTTGACGAGCAGTACTTC. It specifies CASSLSPPRGGVFDEQYF.

This clone was seen a single time. This chain joins TRBV5-6 and TRBJ1-5; possibly TRBD1 for D (6 bases). Germline values: CDR1 SGHDT, CDR2 YYEEEE. The CDR3 has 14 residues. The ends were cut back, 3 bases at V and 6 bases at J, with 13 bases in the middle. CDR3 residues: CASSSRQGPQPQHF. As DNA, the CDR3 is TGTGCCAGCAGCTCCCGTCAGGGGCCTCAGCCCCAGCATTTT.

Turning to this clone: In the same sample, other DNA sequences code for this CDR3. The chain carries TRBV28 and TRBJ1-1; D is ambiguous. Germline CDR1 is MDHEN and CDR2 is SYDVKM. V was clipped by 4 bases and J by 5 bases, with 5 bases between them. CDR3 length: 11 amino acids. The CDR3 DNA reads TGTGCCAGCAGTTCCGGGACTGAAGCTTTCTTT. It is translated as CASSSGTEAFF.

The rearrangement uses TRBV5-1 and TRBJ1-2, with D possibly being TRBD1 (5 bases). V was cut by 4 bases and J by 3 bases, with 10 bases left in between. The CDR3 runs to 13 residues. Germline V lookup: CDR1 SGHRS, CDR2 YFSETQ. The CDR3 spells CASSLDIHYGYTF. In nucleotides, the CDR3 is TGCGCCAGCAGCCTGGACATACACTATGGCTACACCTTC.

The chain is built from TRBV5-1 and TRBJ1-2; TRBD1 matches 9 bases. With 0 bases clipped from V and 4 bases from J, the junction kept 4 bases outside the gene matches. This CDR3 region has 15 residues. Germline loops: CDR1 SGHRS, CDR2 YFSETQ. The DNA of the CDR3 is TGCGCCAGCAGCTTGGCCATGGGACAGGGCTATGGCTACACCTTC. Translated, it gives CASSLAMGQGYGYTF.

The V gene is TRBV9, the J gene TRBJ1-1, with TRBD1 matching over 8 bases. Trimming at V came to 3 bases and at J to 1 base, leaving 8 bases not matched to a gene. The CDR3 has 16 amino acids. The germline V gene encodes CDR1 SGDLS and CDR2 YYNGEE. The CDR3 DNA is TGTGCCAGCAGCGCTTGGACAGGGCCCGCGAACACTGAAGCTTTCTTT. It specifies CASSAWTGPANTEAFF. The full variable domain, with the rest looked up from reference TRBV9 and TRBJ1-1, is DSGVTQTPKHLITATGQRVTLRCSPRSGDLSVYWYQQSLDQGLQFLIQYYNGEERAKGNILERFSAQQFPDLHSELNLSSLELGDSALYFCASSAWTGPANTEAFFGQGTRLTVV.

The CDR3 DNA reads TGTGCCAGCAGCCTTCTTAACAGGGGGCGAGACACCGGGGAGCTGTTTTTT. It specifies CASSLLNRGRDTGELFF. This chain links TRBV28 with TRBJ2-2; 9 nucleotides agree with TRBD1. The germline V gene has CDR1 MDHEN and CDR2 SYDVKM. The CDR3 is 17 amino acids. J gave up 3 bases and V 6 bases, and 11 bases lay outside the gene matches. The whole variable domain, filled in from reference TRBV28 and TRBJ2-2, reads DVKVTQSSRYLVKRTGEKVFLECVQDMDHENMFWYRQDPGLGLRLIYFSYDVKMKEKGDIPEGYSVSREKKERFSLILESASTNQTSMYLCASSLLNRGRDTGELFFGEGSRLTVL.

The genes are TRBV28 and TRBJ1-5; D possibly corresponds to TRBD1 (5 bases). V lost 8 bases to trimming and J lost 1 base, with 15 bases between them. The CDR3 has 15 amino acids. CDR1 MDHEN and CDR2 SYDVKM come from the germline V gene. CDR3 nucleotides: TGTGCCAGCCTATGGGGAGGGGCCAGCAATCAGCCCCAGCATTTT. Its translation: CASLWGGASNQPQHF.

This clone was counted a few times. The chain uses TRBV19 and TRBJ2-1, with TRBD1 matching 8 bases. Germline trimming cut 7 bases from V and 2 bases from J; bases unmatched to any gene: 13. CDR3 length equals 17 residues. Germline assignment: CDR1 LNHDA and CDR2 SQIVND (reference sequence). CDR3 DNA sequence: TGTGCCAGTACCCGACAGGGGACCAGCGGGCCCTACAATGAGCAGTTCTTC. This encodes CASTRQGTSGPYNEQFF.

The chain is built from TRBV2 and TRBJ2-7; 9 bases match TRBD1. The germline V gene has CDR1 SNHLY and CDR2 FYNNEI. The CDR3 totals 15 residues. J gave up 5 bases and V 4 bases, and 9 bases lay outside the gene matches. The CDR3 coding sequence is TGTGCCAGCAGTGCCCGACAGGGGGGGTTCCACGAGCAGTACTTC. Its translation is CASSARQGGFHEQYF.

The sample holds one count of this clone. CDR3 coding DNA: TGTGCCAGCAGTCCCGCGGGGCAGGGTGGGACTGAAGCTTTCTTT. Translation: CASSPAGQGGTEAFF. V usage is TRBV28 and J usage is TRBJ1-1; a possible D gene is TRBD1 (5 bases). V lost 5 bases and J lost 5, with 18 bases in between. This CDR3 is built from 15 residues. Germline CDR1 MDHEN, CDR2 SYDVKM.